One sample yielded the 21 T cell receptor beta chains listed below, sequenced in a study of regulatory T cells in long-lasting Graves disease. Researchers made TCR beta libraries by using iRepertoire HTBI primers and running Arm-PCR on CDR3 regions. TCRdb reprocessed the multiplex PCR reads with MiXCR, giving one entry per CDR3 protein. The table lists 400,000 to 650,000 distinct CDR3 sequences, roughly 15% of them singletons. The sample's time point: newly diagnosed GD, antithyroid drugs for less than 3 months. PBMCs provided the RNA from which the TCR library was made. These data were also filed under a second study, of T cells in Graves' hyperthyroidism and ophthalmopathy.

Sequencing was performed on peripheral blood mononuclear cells (PBMCs), taken at new diagnosis, from a patient treated with antithyroid drugs. These receptors came from a middle-aged woman with Graves disease.

This clonotype was recorded many times. The chain joins TRBV19 to TRBJ2-3, with unresolved D. The CDR3 is 15 residues long. Trimming cost V 5 bases and J 3 bases, with 15 bases left between them. Per the germline V gene, CDR1 is LNHDA and CDR2 is SQIVND (reference sequence). The CDR3 region has the DNA TGTGCCAGTAGTGATGAACAGCTATCTACAGATACGCAGTATTTT. This codes for CASSDEQLSTDTQYF.

Notes on this clonotype: A much larger clone differs from this one at a single base, so this may be a read error. This chain uses TRBV6-2 or TRBV6-3 with TRBJ1-1; 7 bases align to TRBD1. Germline loops: CDR1 MNHEY, CDR2 SVGEGT. The CDR3 totals 15 residues. Losses at the gene ends were 2 bases for V and 3 bases for J; bases not matched to a gene: 6. The CDR3 sequence is CASSYRRQGDTEAFF. DNA of the CDR3: TGTGCCAGCAGTTACCGACGACAGGGAGACACTGAAGCTTTCTTT.

The chain couples TRBV4-1 to TRBJ2-1, with 9 bases fitting TRBD1. The germline V gene has CDR1 MGHRA and CDR2 YSYEKL. J was trimmed by 12 bases and V by 1 base; bases with no gene match: 13. The CDR3 totals 16 residues. In DNA form, the CDR3 reads TGCGCCAGCAGCCAAGCCCTCCCGAACAGGGGGCAAGGGCAGTTCTTC. Its protein is CASSQALPNRGQGQFF.

The rearrangement links TRBV19 to TRBJ1-1, with D possibly matching TRBD1 (5 bases). V lost 7 bases and J 5 bases, leaving 14 bases between the germline ends. The CDR3 is 13 amino acids. Germline lookup yields CDR1 LNHDA and CDR2 SQIVND (reference sequence). The CDR3 sequence: CASTHRGATEAFF. The CDR3 DNA follows: TGTGCCAGTACCCACCGAGGGGCGACTGAAGCTTTCTTT.

This chain connects TRBV20-1 to TRBJ1-1; D remains ambiguous. V lost 3 bases and J 7 bases, leaving 9 bases between the germline ends. Germline values: CDR1 DFQATT, CDR2 SNEGSKA (reference sequence). This CDR3 is 11 amino acids long. The CDR3 DNA follows: TGCAGTGCTAGGGTCAGCGTTGAAGCTTTCTTT. It codes for CSARVSVEAFF.

This clonotype was found many times. V gene TRBV6-1 combines with J gene TRBJ1-1; D gene ambiguous. The germline V and J ends were trimmed by 1 base and 0 bases, with 15 bases remaining between them. The CDR3 runs to 17 residues. The germline CDR1 and CDR2 sequences are MNHNS and SASEGT. CDR3 residues: CASSEGGLPGMNTEAFF. The CDR3 bases are TGTGCCAGCAGTGAAGGTGGGCTTCCCGGGATGAACACTGAAGCTTTCTTT.

This clonotype has ten or more counts. The gene calls are TRBV7-2 and TRBJ1-5; no reliable D call. Germline CDR1 SGHTA, CDR2 FQGNSA. The CDR3 has 16 amino acids. V was cut by 5 bases and J by 3 bases, with 17 bases left in between. The CDR3 nucleotides read TGTGCCAGCAGCCTCGCCTTTGGGTGGGACAATCAGCCCCAGCATTTT. It specifies CASSLAFGWDNQPQHF.

This clonotype has at least ten counts. V gene TRBV9 combines with J gene TRBJ2-1; D is unresolved. V dropped 4 bases and J dropped 4 bases, with 21 bases sitting between them. There are 17 residues in the CDR3. In germline, CDR1 is SGDLS, CDR2 YYNGEE. In nucleotides, the CDR3 is TGTGCCAGCAGCCCGAGGAGAGCCCCGACACCTTACAATGAGCAGTTCTTC. This gives the protein CASSPRRAPTPYNEQFF.

This chain joins TRBV24-1 and TRBJ2-3; TRBD1 matches at 9 bases. CDR3 length: 15 residues. Per the germline V gene, CDR1 is KGHDR and CDR2 is SFDVKD. V dropped 5 bases and J dropped 2; count of bases not matched to a gene: 4. DNA of the CDR3: TGTGCCACCAGTGCCGGGGACAGGGCCACAGATACGCAGTATTTT. Translated, it gives CATSAGDRATDTQYF.

This clonotype was recorded at least ten times. CDR3: CSVPRDIRTEAFF. In nucleotides, the CDR3 is TGCAGTGTCCCCCGGGACATCCGCACTGAAGCTTTCTTT. The rearrangement links TRBV20-1 to TRBJ1-1, with D possibly TRBD1 on 6 matching bases. The CDR3 has 13 residues. The germline V gene encodes CDR1 DFQATT and CDR2 SNEGSKA (reference sequence). The germline V and J ends were trimmed by 7 bases and 4 bases, with 16 bases remaining between them.

J is TRBJ1-2 and V is TRBV6-1, with TRBD1 identical over 7 bases. Trimming removed 9 bases from V and 4 bases from J; junction bases left unmatched: 14. CDR1 and CDR2 (germline): MNHNS, SASEGT. The CDR3 runs to 15 residues. Here the CDR3 DNA reads TGTGCCAGTTCTCCAACCCAAGGGGGCGCCTATGGCTACACCTTC. It codes for CASSPTQGGAYGYTF.

This clonotype was detected ten times or more. The chain uses TRBV20-1 and TRBJ1-5; D gene uncertain. This CDR3 has 16 amino acids. The germline V and J ends were trimmed by 3 bases and 4 bases, with 19 bases remaining between them. Germline V gene sequence: CDR1 DFQATT, CDR2 SNEGSKA (reference sequence). The CDR3 sequence: CSASMLLDGANQPQHF. The CDR3 DNA is TGCAGTGCTAGTATGTTGCTGGACGGAGCAAATCAGCCCCAGCATTTT.

This clonotype was seen ten or more times. The chain employs TRBV5-6 and TRBJ2-7, with D possibly TRBD1 on 6 matching bases. CDR1 SGHDT and CDR2 YYEEEE come from the germline V gene. The length of the CDR3 is 17 residues. The V end lost 0 bases, the J end lost 2 bases, and 18 bases lay between the germline ends. The CDR3 protein is CASSLDGFRDIAYEQYF. The CDR3 DNA reads as TGTGCCAGCAGCTTGGATGGTTTCCGGGACATAGCCTACGAGCAGTACTTC.

The table lists this clonotype with a few counts. The chain has TRBV7-3 and TRBJ2-7; tentatively, D is TRBD1 or TRBD2 (5 bases each). The CDR3 has 18 residues. Trimming took 1 base from V and 0 from J, leaving 19 bases between them. CDR1 is SGHTA and CDR2 is FQGTGA in the germline V gene. CDR3 DNA sequence: TGTGCCAGCAGCTTAATTTGGGGGTTAGGGCAGACCTCCTACGAGCAGTACTTC. Translation gives CASSLIWGLGQTSYEQYF.

This CDR3 reads CASSLRGGIYRENQETQYF. CDR3 nucleotide sequence: TGTGCCAGCAGCTTAAGGGGGGGGATCTACCGGGAAAACCAAGAGACCCAGTACTTC. The genes are TRBV11-2 and TRBJ2-5, with a tentative D call TRBD2 (7 bases). This CDR3 has 19 amino acids. Germline V gene data show CDR1 as SGHAT and CDR2 as FQNNGV. V was trimmed by 2 bases and J by 0 bases, leaving 22 bases between them.

This clonotype was picked up a small number of times. The V gene is TRBV11-3, the J gene TRBJ2-5; 9 bases line up with TRBD1. Unmatched junction bases numbered 10, after V lost 7 bases and J lost 7 bases. Germline assignment: CDR1 SGHNT and CDR2 YENEEA. The CDR3 has 14 residues. CDR3 sequence: CASTRTGARGTQYF. The CDR3 DNA is TGTGCCAGCACTCGGACAGGGGCACGGGGGACCCAGTACTTC.

This chain uses TRBV29-1 with TRBJ2-7; TRBD1 aligns across 8 bases. Germline trimming cut 5 bases from V and 2 bases from J; bases unmatched to any gene: 5. The CDR3 has 13 residues. Per germline, CDR1 SQVTM and CDR2 ANQGSEA. CDR3 in amino acids: CSVSPGQAYEQYF. CDR3 DNA: TGCAGCGTTTCTCCGGGACAGGCCTACGAGCAGTACTTC.

This clonotype was found many times. The CDR3 spells CASAPWPLASYNEQFF. The CDR3 DNA follows: TGTGCTAGTGCCCCTTGGCCCCTGGCATCCTACAATGAGCAGTTCTTC. The chain combines TRBV12-5 with TRBJ2-1, with D unclear. In germline, CDR1 is LGHNT, CDR2 FRNRAP. There are 16 residues in the CDR3. Trimming took off 7 bases at V and 1 base at J, with 17 bases between the two ends.

This clonotype was seen repeatedly, ten times or more. The chain joins TRBV6-1 to TRBJ2-1; 12 nucleotides agree with TRBD2. The CDR3 sequence is 16 residues long. CDR1 MNHNS and CDR2 SASEGT come from the germline V gene. V was pared by 4 bases and J by 7 bases, with 8 bases of the junction left unmatched. CDR3: CASSASSSGGGNEQFF. CDR3 sequence (DNA): TGTGCCAGCAGTGCCTCCTCTAGCGGGGGGGGTAATGAGCAGTTCTTC.

The sample holds many counts of this clonotype. V is TRBV20-1 and J is TRBJ2-1; 7 bases line up with TRBD2. V shed 6 bases and J 3 bases; nucleotides not matched to a gene: 5. CDR3 length equals 13 residues. Looked up from germline, CDR1 is DFQATT and CDR2 is SNEGSKA (reference sequence). The CDR3 sequence is CSADTGGYNEQFF. The DNA of the CDR3 is TGCAGTGCCGACACGGGGGGCTACAATGAGCAGTTCTTC.

This clonotype was recorded at least ten times. The chain is built from TRBV2 and TRBJ1-5; no clear D gene. Trimming stripped 3 bases from V and 7 bases from J, with 7 bases between. Germline CDR1 reads SNHLY; CDR2 reads FYNNEI. The CDR3 sequence is 12 residues long. The CDR3 DNA sequence: TGTGCCAGCAGTGATAGGGTACAGCCCCAGCATTTT. Amino acids: CASSDRVQPQHF.